The clone carrying this T cell receptor (beta chain) was seen a few times. The antigen is not known. Roughly 33,000 T cell genomes, or approximately 190 ng DNA, went into the sorted-subset replicate PCRs. Clones were sequenced by immunoSEQ multiplex PCR, and TCRdb holds only the in-frame ones, with some missing. The repertoire holds approximately 320,000 clones, with around 72% as singletons. The entry originates in a study of shared clonotypes between healthy human individuals. Study as a whole: Used for every donor were three CD4 naive, three CD4 memory, two CD8 naive and one CD8 memory plate. The study, taken as a whole, reports: All-four-donor shared clonotypes had higher generation probabilities than non-shared clonotypes did. The genetic and exposure-history diversity represented was limited by few donors.

The V gene end was trimmed by 7 bases and the J gene end by 0 bases; junction bases not matched to a gene: 6. The CDR3 has 14 residues. Germline lookup yields CDR1 SEHNR and CDR2 FQNEAQ (reference sequence). This chain links TRBV7-9 with TRBJ2-7, with 7 nucleotides matching TRBD2. Sequencing was performed on memory CD4+ T cells sorted from blood. Subset specified: CD45RA-negative fraction. The sequence derives from a young man in good health. DNA for the CDR3: TGTGCCAGCAAAGCTAGCGGAAGCTCCTACGAGCAGTACTTC. This gives the protein CASKASGSSYEQYF.